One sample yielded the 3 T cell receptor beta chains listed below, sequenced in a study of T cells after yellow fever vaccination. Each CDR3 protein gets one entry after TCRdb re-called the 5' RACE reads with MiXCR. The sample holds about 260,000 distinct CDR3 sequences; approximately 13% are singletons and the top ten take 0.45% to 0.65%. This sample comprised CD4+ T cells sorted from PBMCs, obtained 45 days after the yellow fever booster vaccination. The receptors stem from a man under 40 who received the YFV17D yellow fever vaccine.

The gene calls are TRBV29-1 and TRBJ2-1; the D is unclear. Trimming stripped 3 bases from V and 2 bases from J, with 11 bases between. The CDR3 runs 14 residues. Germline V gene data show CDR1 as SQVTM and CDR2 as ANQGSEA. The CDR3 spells CSVEGSRTYNEQFF. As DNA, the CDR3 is TGCAGCGTTGAGGGCAGCAGGACCTACAATGAGCAGTTCTTC.

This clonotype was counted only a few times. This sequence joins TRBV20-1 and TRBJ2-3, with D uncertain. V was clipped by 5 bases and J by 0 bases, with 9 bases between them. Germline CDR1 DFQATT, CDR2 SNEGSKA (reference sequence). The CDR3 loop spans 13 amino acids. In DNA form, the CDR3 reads TGCAGTGCTGTCAGGATTAGCACAGATACGCAGTATTTT. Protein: CSAVRISTDTQYF.

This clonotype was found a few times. The CDR3 DNA follows: TGCAGTGCTAGACACTACGAGCAGTACTTC. Translated, it gives CSARHYEQYF. The gene calls are TRBV20-1 and TRBJ2-7; D gene uncertain. CDR3 size: 10 residues. V was cut by 2 bases and J by 3 bases, with 2 bases left in between. The germline V gene encodes CDR1 DFQATT and CDR2 SNEGSKA (reference sequence).